The 3 T cell receptor beta chains in this list originate from one sample, sequenced in a study of OX40 agonist ivuxolimab in advanced cancers. The repertoire was sequenced with immunoSEQ multiplex PCR; TCRdb's copy has only in-frame clones and lacks some. This sample has 35,000 to 50,000 clones; 80% to 90% occur once, and the top ten carry 4% to 5%. The specimen was CD4+ or CD8+ T cells sorted from blood, collected in a trial of the OX40 agonist ivuxolimab. These receptors all come from an adult with an advanced solid tumor such as melanoma, head and neck, liver or kidney cancer.

The chain links TRBV27 to TRBJ2-3; 7 nucleotides align to TRBD2. Germline assignment: CDR1 MNHEY and CDR2 SMNVEV (reference sequence). CDR3 length equals 15 residues. Germline trimming cut 8 bases from V and 2 bases from J; bases unmatched to any gene: 10. The CDR3 protein is CASAGAGTFTDTQYF. DNA for the CDR3: TGTGCCAGCGCGGGAGCGGGAACATTCACAGATACGCAGTATTTT.

The genes are TRBV28 and TRBJ1-1, with no clear D. CDR1 and CDR2 (germline): MDHEN, SYDVKM. V lost 6 bases, J lost 0 bases, and 11 bases lay in between. This CDR3 contains 14 residues. The CDR3 spells CASSIGMLNTEAFF. The CDR3 bases are TGTGCCAGCAGCATAGGCATGCTGAACACTGAAGCTTTCTTT.

J is TRBJ2-1 and V is TRBV21-1; TRBD2, as called in the table, went unchecked against the DNA. TRBV21-1 is recorded as a pseudogene. The CDR3 loop spans 16 amino acids. DNA of the CDR3: TGTGCCAGCAGCCAACCAACACGGAGCTCCTACAATGAGCAGTTCTTC. It is translated as CASSQPTRSSYNEQFF.